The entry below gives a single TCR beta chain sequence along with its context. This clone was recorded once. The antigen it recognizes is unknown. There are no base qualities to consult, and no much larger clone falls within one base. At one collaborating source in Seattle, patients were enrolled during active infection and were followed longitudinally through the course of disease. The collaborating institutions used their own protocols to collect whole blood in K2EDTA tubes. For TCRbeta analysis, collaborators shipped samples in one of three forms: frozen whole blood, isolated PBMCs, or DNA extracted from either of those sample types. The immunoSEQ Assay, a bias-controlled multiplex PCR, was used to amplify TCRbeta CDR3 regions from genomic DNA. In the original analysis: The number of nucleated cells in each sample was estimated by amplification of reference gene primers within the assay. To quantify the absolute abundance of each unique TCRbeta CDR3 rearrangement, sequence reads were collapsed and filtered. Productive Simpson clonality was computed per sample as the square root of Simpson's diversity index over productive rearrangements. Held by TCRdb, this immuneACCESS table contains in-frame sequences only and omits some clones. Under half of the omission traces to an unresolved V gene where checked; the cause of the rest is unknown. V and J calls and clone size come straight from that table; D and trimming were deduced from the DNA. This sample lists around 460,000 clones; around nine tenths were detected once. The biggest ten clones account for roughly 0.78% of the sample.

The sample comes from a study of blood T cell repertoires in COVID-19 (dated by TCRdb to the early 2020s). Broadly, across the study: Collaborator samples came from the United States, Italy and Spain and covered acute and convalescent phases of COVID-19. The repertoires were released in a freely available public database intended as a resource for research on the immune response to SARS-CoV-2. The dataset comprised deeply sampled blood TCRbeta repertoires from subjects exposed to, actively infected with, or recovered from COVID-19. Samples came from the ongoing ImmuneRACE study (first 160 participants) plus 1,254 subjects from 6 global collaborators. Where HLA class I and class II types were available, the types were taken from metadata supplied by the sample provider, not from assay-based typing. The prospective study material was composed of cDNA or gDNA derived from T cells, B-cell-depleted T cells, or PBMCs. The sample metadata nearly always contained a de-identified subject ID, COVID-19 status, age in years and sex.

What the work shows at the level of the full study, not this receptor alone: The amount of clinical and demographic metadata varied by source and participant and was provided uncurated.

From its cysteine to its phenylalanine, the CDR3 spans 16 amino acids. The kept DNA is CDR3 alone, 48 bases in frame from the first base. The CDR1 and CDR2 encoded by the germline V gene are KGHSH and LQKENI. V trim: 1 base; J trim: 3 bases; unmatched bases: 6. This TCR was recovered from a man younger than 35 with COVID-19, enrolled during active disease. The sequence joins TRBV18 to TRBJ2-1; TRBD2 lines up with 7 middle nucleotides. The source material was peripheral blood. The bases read TGTGCCAGCTCACCACGATCGGGAGGCCACTACAATGAGCAGTTCTTC. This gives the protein CASSPRSGGHYNEQFF. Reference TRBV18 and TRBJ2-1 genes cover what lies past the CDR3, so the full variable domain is NAGVMQNPRHLVRRRGQEARLRCSPMKGHSHVYWYRQLPEEGLKFMVYLQKENIIDESGMPKERFSAEFPKEGPSILRIQQVVRGDSAAYFCASSPRSGGHYNEQFFGPGTRLTVL.